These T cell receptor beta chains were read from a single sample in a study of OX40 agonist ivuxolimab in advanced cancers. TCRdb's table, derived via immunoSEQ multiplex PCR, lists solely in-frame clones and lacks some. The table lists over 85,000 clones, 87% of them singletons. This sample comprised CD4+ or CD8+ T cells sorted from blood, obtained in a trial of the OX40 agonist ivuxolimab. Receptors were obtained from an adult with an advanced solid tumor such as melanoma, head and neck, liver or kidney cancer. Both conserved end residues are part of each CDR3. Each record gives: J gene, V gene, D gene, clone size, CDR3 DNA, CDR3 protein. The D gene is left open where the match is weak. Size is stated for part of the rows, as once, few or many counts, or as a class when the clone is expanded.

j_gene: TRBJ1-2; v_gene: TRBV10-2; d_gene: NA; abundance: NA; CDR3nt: TGCGCCAGCAGTGACCAGGACAGAGATGGCTACACCTTC; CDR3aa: CASSDQDRDGYTF
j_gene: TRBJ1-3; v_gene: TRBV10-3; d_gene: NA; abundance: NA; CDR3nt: TGTGCCATCAGTGCGGACTCTGGAAACACCATATATTTT; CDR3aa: CAISADSGNTIYF
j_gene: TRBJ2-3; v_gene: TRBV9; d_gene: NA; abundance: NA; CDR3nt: TGTGCCAGCAGCCCTTTGGGAGATACGCAGTATTTT; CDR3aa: CASSPLGDTQYF
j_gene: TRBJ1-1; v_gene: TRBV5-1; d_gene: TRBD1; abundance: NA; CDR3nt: TGCGCCAGCACCCTCACAGGGGGCGCTGGAAACACTGAAGCTTTCTTT; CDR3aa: CASTLTGGAGNTEAFF
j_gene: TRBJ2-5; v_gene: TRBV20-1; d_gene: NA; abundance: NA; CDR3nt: TGCAGTGCTAGAGCGCGGGAGACCCAGTACTTC; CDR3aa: CSARARETQYF
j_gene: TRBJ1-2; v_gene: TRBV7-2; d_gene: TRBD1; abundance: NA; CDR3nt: TGTGCCAGCAGCCCAGACAGGGCAGGTTATGGCTACACCTTC; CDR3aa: CASSPDRAGYGYTF
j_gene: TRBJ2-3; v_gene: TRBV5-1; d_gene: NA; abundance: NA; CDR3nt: TGCGCCAGCAGCTTGGTCCCTGATACGCAGTATTTT; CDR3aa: CASSLVPDTQYF
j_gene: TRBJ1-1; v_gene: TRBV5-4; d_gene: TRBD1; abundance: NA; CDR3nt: TGTGCCAGCAGCTCCTTGATAATGACAGGGTCCATGAACACTGAAGCTTTCTTT; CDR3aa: CASSSLIMTGSMNTEAFF
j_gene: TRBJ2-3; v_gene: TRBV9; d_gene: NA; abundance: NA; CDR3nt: TGTGCCAGCAGCGTATCAGAAGATACGCAGTATTTT; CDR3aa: CASSVSEDTQYF
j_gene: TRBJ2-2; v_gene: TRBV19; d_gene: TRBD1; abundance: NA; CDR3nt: TGTGCCAGTACGGGGACAGCGAACACCGGGGAGCTGTTTTTT; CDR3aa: CASTGTANTGELFF
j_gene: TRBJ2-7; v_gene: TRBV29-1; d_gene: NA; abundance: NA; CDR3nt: TGCAGCGTTGGTAATAGGGGCTACGAGCAGTACTTC; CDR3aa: CSVGNRGYEQYF
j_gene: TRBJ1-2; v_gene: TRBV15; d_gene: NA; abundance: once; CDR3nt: TGTGCCACCAGCGTCCGGGGGGCTAACTATGGCTACACCTTC; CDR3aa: CATSVRGANYGYTF
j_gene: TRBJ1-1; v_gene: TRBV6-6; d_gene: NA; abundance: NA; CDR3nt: TGTGCCAGCAGTCCCTACCACGAGGGGACTGAAGCTTTCTTT; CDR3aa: CASSPYHEGTEAFF
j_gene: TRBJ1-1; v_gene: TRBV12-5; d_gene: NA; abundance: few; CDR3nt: TGTGCTAGTGGTCTCTCAACGGGGCTGGCTTTCTTT; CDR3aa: CASGLSTGLAFF
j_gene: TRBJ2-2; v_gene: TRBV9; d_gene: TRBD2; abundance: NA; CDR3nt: TGTGCCAGCAGCCCTAGCGGGGGGGCCTACACCGGGGAGCTGTTTTTT; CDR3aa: CASSPSGGAYTGELFF
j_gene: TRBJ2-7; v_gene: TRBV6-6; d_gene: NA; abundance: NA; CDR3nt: TGTGCCAGCAGTTCACAGGCGGCGGGTTACGAGCAGTACTTC; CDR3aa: CASSSQAAGYEQYF
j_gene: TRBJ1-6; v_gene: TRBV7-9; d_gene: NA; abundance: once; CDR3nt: TGTGCCAGCAGCCAAGACAGAAGGGTCTCACCCCTCCACTTT; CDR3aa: CASSQDRRVSPLHF
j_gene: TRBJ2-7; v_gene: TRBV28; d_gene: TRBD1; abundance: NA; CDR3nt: TGTGCCAGCTTTGACAGGGAGACGGGCGAGCAGTACTTC; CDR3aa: CASFDRETGEQYF